Below, 29 T cell receptor beta chains from the same sample are listed, as sequenced in a study of beta chain features in type 1 diabetes. Expressed TCRB transcripts were sequenced after all isolated RNA was converted to cDNA. Generated by immunoSEQ multiplex PCR, the TCRdb table keeps only in-frame clones and is missing some. The data contain 250,000 to 400,000 clones, less than 15% of them singletons. The specimen sequenced was central memory CD4+ T cells from blood. These receptors were obtained from a man aged 25 to 40 in good health.

The chain carries TRBV18 and TRBJ2-3, with D hard to call. The CDR3 has 14 amino acids. The germline gives CDR1 KGHSH, CDR2 LQKENI. The ends were cut back, 5 bases at V and 1 base at J, with 10 bases in the middle. The CDR3 loop reads CASSLGFGTDTQYF. The CDR3 DNA is TGTGCCAGCTCATTAGGATTTGGCACAGATACGCAGTATTTT.

This clone has just a few counts. The chain has TRBV10-3 and TRBJ1-6; tentative D call: TRBD1 (6 bases). This CDR3 is 14 amino acids long. Germline V lookup: CDR1 ENHRY, CDR2 SYGVKD. The germline V and J ends were trimmed by 6 bases and 5 bases, with 11 bases remaining between them. DNA for the CDR3: TGTGCCATCAGCAGCCCAGGGGATAATTCACCCCTCCACTTT. This sequence encodes CAISSPGDNSPLHF.

This clone was seen a few times. This chain uses TRBV19 with TRBJ1-5; 8 bases match TRBD1. Germline V gene sequence: CDR1 LNHDA, CDR2 SQIVND (reference sequence). The CDR3 has 14 residues. V was pared by 6 bases and J by 6 bases, with 7 bases of the junction left unmatched. The CDR3 is CASSAQGAGQPQHF. Here the CDR3 DNA reads TGTGCCAGTAGCGCTCAGGGGGCGGGTCAGCCCCAGCATTTT.

This clone occurred once. The chain recombines TRBV1 with TRBJ2-5; TRBD2 reflects the table's D call only, with no check against the DNA. TRBV1 is labeled a pseudogene. This CDR3 region has 16 residues. The CDR3 nucleotides are TGCACCAGCAGCCAAGTTATGGGCGCCCGGAGGGAGACCCAGTACTTC. Translated: CTSSQVMGARRETQYF.

The chain couples TRBV5-4 to TRBJ1-1; 9 bases are shared with TRBD1. CDR1 SGHNT and CDR2 YYREEE come from the germline V gene (reference sequence). Losses at the gene ends were 4 bases for V and 5 bases for J; bases not matched to a gene: 6. The length of the CDR3 is 14 residues. CDR3 DNA: TGTGCCAGCAGCCAACAGGGGGCGCGGACTGAAGCTTTCTTT. Protein product: CASSQQGARTEAFF.

This clone turned up a few times. V is TRBV19 and J is TRBJ2-2; 12 bases are a match to TRBD1. V dropped 4 bases and J dropped 7; count of bases not matched to a gene: 4. Germline CDR1 is LNHDA and CDR2 is SQIVND (reference sequence). The CDR3 spans 15 residues. The DNA of the CDR3 is TGTGCCAGTAGTAGGGACAGGGGGCGCGTCGGGGAGCTGTTTTTT. Protein sequence: CASSRDRGRVGELFF.

This clone was counted between two and nine times. The chain recombines TRBV7-9 with TRBJ2-3; TRBD1 agrees at 8 bases. The V and J ends lost 6 bases and 1 base, in that order; junction bases with no gene match: 6. The CDR3 covers 15 residues. CDR1 is SEHNR and CDR2 is FQNEAQ in the germline V gene (reference sequence). CDR3: CASSIRGRGTDTQYF. Written as DNA, the CDR3 is TGTGCCAGCAGTATCAGGGGGCGCGGCACAGATACGCAGTATTTT.

In its sample, this clone was seen a few times. The chain is built from TRBV5-1 and TRBJ2-6; D uncertain. This CDR3 comprises 15 residues. Trimming removed 4 bases from V and 0 bases from J, with 8 bases in between. CDR1 and CDR2 (germline): SGHRS, YFSETQ. The CDR3 spells CASSARGSGANVLTF. In DNA form, the CDR3 reads TGCGCCAGCAGCGCCCGAGGCTCTGGGGCCAACGTCCTGACTTTC. The variable domain in full, completed from reference TRBV5-1 and TRBJ2-6, reads KAGVTQTPRYLIKTRGQQVTLSCSPISGHRSVSWYQQTPGQGLQFLFEYFSETQRNKGNFPGRFSGRQFSNSRSEMNVSTLELGDSALYLCASSARGSGANVLTFGAGSRLTVL.

This clone was seen at least ten times. Since a far larger clone is one base different, this is likely a read error. This specimen includes other DNA sequences encoding the same CDR3. The J gene is TRBJ1-5, the V gene TRBV7-9; D is perhaps TRBD1 (6 bases). The CDR3 totals 15 residues. V was trimmed by 5 bases and J by 5 bases, leaving 16 bases between them. The germline V gene encodes CDR1 SEHNR and CDR2 FQNEAQ (reference sequence). The CDR3 protein is CASSLGQGNDQPQHF. Here the CDR3 DNA reads TGTGCCAGCAGCCTTGGGCAGGGGAACGATCAGCCCCAGCATTTT. The full variable domain, in which reference TRBV7-9 and TRBJ1-5 provide the parts outside the CDR3, is DTGVSQNPRHKITKRGQNVTFRCDPISEHNRLYWYRQTLGQGPEFLTYFQNEAQLEKSRLLSDRFSAERPKGSFSTLEIQRTEQGDSAMYLCASSLGQGNDQPQHFGDGTRLSIL.

This clone was detected many times. V gene TRBV2 combines with J gene TRBJ2-5, with TRBD1 matching 11 bases. Looked up from germline, CDR1 is SNHLY and CDR2 is FYNNEI. J was trimmed by 2 bases and V by 3 bases; bases with no gene match: 5. The CDR3 is made up of 16 amino acids. DNA of the CDR3: TGTGCCAGCAGTGAGGGACAGGGGGGTTGGCAAGAGACCCAGTACTTC. This gives the protein CASSEGQGGWQETQYF. The full variable domain, completed using reference TRBV2 and TRBJ2-5, is EPEVTQTPSHQVTQMGQEVILRCVPISNHLYFYWYRQILGQKVEFLVSFYNNEISEKSEIFDDQFSVERPDGSNFTLKIRSTKLEDSAMYFCASSEGQGGWQETQYFGPGTRLLVL.

The chain couples TRBV4-3 to TRBJ2-1; 10 nucleotides match TRBD2. The V gene end was trimmed by 1 base and the J gene end by 6 bases; junction bases not matched to a gene: 18. This CDR3 spans 20 amino acids. The germline V gene has CDR1 LGHNA and CDR2 YSLEER. CDR3 bases: TGCGCCAGCAGCCAAGCCCGGTCTAGCGGGAGTTCGATAGTTCGCAATGAGCAGTTCTTC. It translates to CASSQARSSGSSIVRNEQFF.

There are a few counts of this clone. The J gene is TRBJ1-2, the V gene TRBV5-1; the match to TRBD1 covers 9 bases. Trimming removed 6 bases from V and 7 bases from J; junction bases left unmatched: 10. Germline loops: CDR1 SGHRS, CDR2 YFSETQ. CDR3 length equals 14 residues. CDR3 protein: CASTSGQGTPGYTF. For the CDR3, the DNA is TGCGCCAGCACCTCCGGACAGGGGACCCCTGGCTACACCTTC.

CDR3 DNA: TGTGCCAGTAGTAAGGCCAGCAGAAACACCATATATTTT. This codes for CASSKASRNTIYF. This chain connects TRBV19 to TRBJ1-3; D is ambiguous. There are 13 residues in the CDR3. Trimming cost V 4 bases and J 5 bases, with 9 bases left between them. The germline gives CDR1 LNHDA, CDR2 SQIVND (reference sequence).

This clone was counted a few times. The chain joins TRBV29-1 to TRBJ2-7; the D is unclear. CDR1 is SQVTM and CDR2 is ANQGSEA in the germline V gene. Trimming left V 4 bases short and J 5 bases short, with 9 bases between. The CDR3 sequence is 11 residues long. CDR3 in amino acids: CSVGVGNEQYF. CDR3 DNA sequence: TGCAGCGTTGGCGTGGGCAACGAGCAGTACTTC.

This clone was detected many times. The chain is built from TRBV5-6 and TRBJ1-3; 7 bases fit TRBD1. The CDR3 runs to 15 residues. Germline trimming cut 3 bases from V and 2 bases from J; bases unmatched to any gene: 5. The V gene's germline CDR1 is SGHDT and CDR2 YYEEEE. DNA for the CDR3: TGTGCCAGCAGCTCTCTCGGGACAGCTGGAAACACCATATATTTT. This gives the protein CASSSLGTAGNTIYF.

The rearrangement joins TRBV5-4 to TRBJ2-3, with TRBD2 as a possible D gene (5 bases). The CDR3 totals 15 residues. Trimming pared 4 bases from V and 3 bases from J, leaving 15 bases between. Germline lookup yields CDR1 SGHNT and CDR2 YYREEE (reference sequence). The CDR3 loop reads CASSPESSGTDTQYF. CDR3 DNA sequence: TGTGCCAGCAGCCCGGAGTCATCGGGGACAGATACGCAGTATTTT.

In its sample, this clone was seen a few times. The chain combines TRBV27 with TRBJ2-5; TRBD2 matches 10 bases. CDR1 is MNHEY and CDR2 is SMNVEV in the germline V gene (reference sequence). V shed 6 bases and J 9 bases; nucleotides not matched to a gene: 7. The CDR3 runs 13 residues. The CDR3: CASRTSGSRAQYF. CDR3 nucleotides: TGTGCCAGCAGGACTAGCGGGTCCCGGGCCCAGTACTTC.

The rearrangement uses TRBV5-1 and TRBJ1-2, with TRBD1 matching over 7 bases. This CDR3 region has 13 residues. With V trimmed by 6 bases and J by 4 bases, 6 bases remained unmatched. CDR1 is SGHRS and CDR2 is YFSETQ in the germline V gene. Here the CDR3 reads CASNHRGGYGYTF. The CDR3 DNA reads as TGCGCCAGCAATCACAGGGGAGGCTATGGCTACACCTTC.

The chain carries TRBV13 and TRBJ2-2; perhaps TRBD1 as D (6 bases). The V gene lost 5 bases and the J gene lost 1 base, with 11 bases spanning the gap. This CDR3 contains 15 residues. The germline CDR1 and CDR2 sequences are PRHDT and FYEKMQ (reference sequence). CDR3 region: CASSRFRGNTGELFF. The CDR3 DNA follows: TGTGCCAGCAGCCGCTTCAGGGGGAACACCGGGGAGCTGTTTTTT.

This clone was found a few times. The chain employs TRBV11-3 and TRBJ1-3, with D unresolved. The ends were cut back, 5 bases at V and 1 base at J, with 9 bases in the middle. This CDR3 region has 14 residues. The germline CDR1 and CDR2 sequences are SGHNT and YENEEA. The CDR3 reads CASSPRRSGNTIYF. The CDR3 DNA follows: TGTGCCAGCAGCCCCCGGCGATCTGGAAACACCATATATTTT.

This chain links TRBV5-1 with TRBJ2-3; 16 bases align to TRBD2. Germline CDR1 and CDR2: SGHRS and YFSETQ. Germline trimming cut 4 bases from V and 5 bases from J; bases unmatched to any gene: 10. This CDR3 contains 18 residues. The CDR3, as DNA: TGCGCCAGCAGCCTCGGGACTAGCGGGAGGGCCGGTATAGATACGCAGTATTTT. Amino acid sequence: CASSLGTSGRAGIDTQYF.

In this sample, this clone turned up a few times. The chain joins TRBV30 to TRBJ2-5; 11 nucleotides line up with TRBD2. The CDR3 consists of 16 residues. Germline CDR1 reads GTSNPN; CDR2 reads SVGIG (reference sequence). J lost 2 bases, V lost 3 bases, and 8 bases had no gene match. CDR3 in amino acids: CAWSPVGLAVQETQYF. The CDR3, as DNA: TGTGCCTGGAGCCCAGTGGGACTAGCGGTTCAAGAGACCCAGTACTTC. The full variable domain, with the rest looked up from reference TRBV30 and TRBJ2-5, is SQTIHQWPATLVQPVGSPLSLECTVEGTSNPNLYWYRQAAGRGLQLLFYSVGIGQISSEVPQNLSASRPQDRQFILSSKKLLLSDSGFYLCAWSPVGLAVQETQYFGPGTRLLVL.

The chain joins TRBV6-5 to TRBJ2-5; D is uncertain. Germline-derived CDR1 and CDR2 are MNHEY and SVGAGI. Trimming pared 0 bases from V and 2 bases from J, leaving 10 bases between. The CDR3 has 15 amino acids. The CDR3 region has the DNA TGTGCCAGCAGTTACTCGGTCCAACTGCAAGAGACCCAGTACTTC. Amino acids: CASSYSVQLQETQYF.

V and J are TRBV15 and TRBJ1-2; 7 nucleotides match TRBD1. J lost 5 bases, V lost 0 bases, and 9 bases had no gene match. The CDR3 runs 16 residues. Germline V gene lookup returns CDR1 LNHNV and CDR2 YYDKDF (reference sequence). The chain's CDR3 is CATSRDNTPGGYGYTF. The DNA for the CDR3 is TGTGCCACCAGCAGAGATAACACACCAGGGGGGTATGGCTACACCTTC.

In its sample, this clone was seen a few times. The chain recombines TRBV19 with TRBJ2-6, with unresolved D. V was pared by 3 bases and J by 1 base, with 7 bases between. The CDR3 totals 15 residues. Germline V gene lookup returns CDR1 LNHDA and CDR2 SQIVND (reference sequence). Here the CDR3 reads CASSMSQSGANVLTF. The CDR3 nucleotides are TGTGCCAGTAGTATGTCCCAATCTGGGGCCAACGTCCTGACTTTC. Combining the CDR3 with reference TRBV19 and TRBJ2-6 gives the whole variable domain DGGITQSPKYLFRKEGQNVTLSCEQNLNHDAMYWYRQDPGQGLRLIYYSQIVNDFQKGDIAEGYSVSREKKESFPLTVTSAQKNPTAFYLCASSMSQSGANVLTFGAGSRLTVL.

In this sample, this clone turned up a few times. The chain uses TRBV7-6 and TRBJ1-1, with D maybe TRBD1 (5 bases). Trimming removed 2 bases from V and 3 bases from J, with 7 bases in between. Germline V CDR1 and CDR2: SGHVS, FNYEAQ. The CDR3 length is 13 residues. CDR3 residues: CASSLKGDTEAFF. Here the CDR3 DNA reads TGTGCCAGCAGCTTAAAAGGGGACACTGAAGCTTTCTTT.

The chain joins TRBV29-1 to TRBJ1-4; D is undetermined. The CDR3 totals 13 residues. The V gene's germline CDR1 is SQVTM and CDR2 ANQGSEA. V was clipped by 6 bases and J by 7 bases, with 15 bases between them. The CDR3 here is CSVVSGLGEKLFF. As DNA, the CDR3 is TGCAGCGTAGTATCGGGGTTAGGTGAAAAACTGTTTTTT.

This clone was detected a few times. This chain connects TRBV5-6 to TRBJ2-3; D is possibly TRBD1 (5 bases). Trimming removed 3 bases from V and 3 bases from J, with 17 bases in between. The CDR3 sequence is 16 residues long. Germline V gives CDR1 SGHDT, CDR2 YYEEEE. The CDR3 DNA sequence: TGTGCCAGCAGCTCCGTGTACAGGTCATCTACAGATACGCAGTATTTT. Its protein product is CASSSVYRSSTDTQYF. Based on the CDR3 plus reference TRBV5-6 and TRBJ2-3, the full variable domain is DAGVTQSPTHLIKTRGQQVTLRCSPKSGHDTVSWYQQALGQGPQFIFQYYEEEERQRGNFPDRFSGHQFPNYSSELNVNALLLGDSALYLCASSSVYRSSTDTQYFGPGTRLTVL.

The rearrangement joins TRBV6-6 to TRBJ1-1; the D gene is possibly TRBD1 (5 bases). Germline lookup yields CDR1 MNHNY and CDR2 SVGAGI (reference sequence). The CDR3 length is 15 residues. Trimming removed 5 bases at V and 6 bases at J, with 19 bases between. The CDR3 DNA follows: TGTGCCAGCAGTCGAGGGGCGGGGATCGGTGCTGAAGCTTTCTTT. Protein product: CASSRGAGIGAEAFF.